This passage covers 16 T cell receptor beta chains from one sample sequenced in a study of T cell changes during pregnancy in multiple sclerosis. Generated by immunoSEQ multiplex PCR, the TCRdb table keeps only in-frame clones and is missing some. The sample records roughly 80,000 clones, 93% being singletons. The material was peripheral blood, obtained in the second trimester of pregnancy. The receptors were sampled from a female donor with multiple sclerosis, enrolled in a pregnancy study.

This chain joins TRBV5-5 and TRBJ1-6; D is perhaps TRBD1 (5 bases). The CDR3 is made up of 14 amino acids. V lost 0 bases to trimming and J lost 6 bases, with 7 bases between them. From germline, CDR1 is SGHKS and CDR2 YYEKEE (reference sequence). CDR3 residues: CASSLAGGNSPLHF. As DNA, the CDR3 is TGTGCCAGCAGCTTGGCCGGGGGTAATTCACCCCTCCACTTT.

The chain employs TRBV19 and TRBJ1-4; no definite D call. V was cut by 10 bases and J by 3 bases, with 21 bases left in between. Germline assignment: CDR1 LNHDA and CDR2 SQIVND (reference sequence). CDR3 length equals 16 residues. CDR3 protein: CATTETHGWANEKLFF. CDR3 nucleotides: TGTGCCACGACTGAGACCCACGGATGGGCTAATGAAAAACTGTTTTTT.

V gene TRBV5-1 combines with J gene TRBJ2-5; D is possibly TRBD1 (6 bases). Germline CDR1 reads SGHRS; CDR2 reads YFSETQ. This CDR3 spans 15 amino acids. V lost 2 bases, J lost 5 bases, and 16 bases lay in between. In nucleotides, the CDR3 is TGCGCCAGCAGCTTTGTATACAGGGAGAGGGAGACCCAGTACTTC. It yields the protein CASSFVYRERETQYF.

The chain recombines TRBV7-9 with TRBJ2-7; D might be TRBD1 (6 bases). V shed 3 bases and J shed 1 base, with 10 bases lying between them. Germline V gene sequence: CDR1 SEHNR, CDR2 FQNEAQ (reference sequence). The CDR3 is made up of 14 amino acids. The CDR3 region is CASSFLQGSYEQYF. CDR3 nucleotide sequence: TGTGCCAGCAGCTTCCTACAGGGTTCCTACGAGCAGTACTTC.

The rearrangement joins TRBV9 to TRBJ2-3; 7 nucleotides agree with TRBD1. With 3 bases clipped from V and 0 bases from J, the junction kept 10 bases outside the gene matches. CDR3 length equals 17 residues. CDR1 is SGDLS and CDR2 is YYNGEE in the germline V gene. The CDR3 sequence: CASSARPGTVSTDTQYF. As DNA, the CDR3 is TGTGCCAGCAGCGCGCGCCCTGGGACAGTCAGCACAGATACGCAGTATTTT.

The chain links TRBV13 to TRBJ1-2; D is perhaps TRBD1 (5 bases). Germline values: CDR1 PRHDT, CDR2 FYEKMQ (reference sequence). Trimming stripped 4 bases from V and 10 bases from J, with 25 bases between. The CDR3 is 16 amino acids. The CDR3 sequence is CASSSRKAGVRPTYTF. The CDR3 nucleotides are TGTGCCAGCAGCTCCCGGAAGGCGGGGGTACGCCCCACCTACACCTTC.

The chain recombines TRBV4-1 with TRBJ2-7; D may be TRBD1 (6 bases). This CDR3 contains 17 residues. Germline V lookup: CDR1 MGHRA, CDR2 YSYEKL. The V gene lost 3 bases and the J gene lost 5 bases, with 23 bases spanning the gap. In DNA form, the CDR3 reads TGCGCCAGCAGCCACTTCAGCCTGATACCGGGACACCACGAGCAGTACTTC. It codes for CASSHFSLIPGHHEQYF.

As for this clone: Other DNA sequences in the same sample also yield this CDR3. This sequence joins TRBV4-2 and TRBJ1-2; possibly TRBD1 for D (6 bases). Per the germline V gene, CDR1 is LGHNA and CDR2 is YNFKEQ. This CDR3 is built from 14 residues. V was pared by 2 bases and J by 2 bases, with 9 bases between. CDR3 region: CASSQTGTNYGYTF. Here the CDR3 DNA reads TGTGCCAGCAGCCAAACCGGGACAAACTATGGCTACACCTTC.

The V and J genes are TRBV27 and TRBJ2-1; weak D call: TRBD2 (5 bases). The CDR3 totals 15 residues. Germline V gene data show CDR1 as MNHEY and CDR2 as SMNVEV (reference sequence). V was shortened by 3 bases and J by 1 base, with 10 bases between the two germline ends. The CDR3 DNA follows: TGTGCCAGCAGTTTGAGGAGGTATTCCTACAATGAGCAGTTCTTC. It translates to CASSLRRYSYNEQFF.

The chain carries TRBV6-5 and TRBJ2-3; 13 bases line up with TRBD2. This CDR3 comprises 14 residues. The germline gives CDR1 MNHEY, CDR2 SVGAGI. The junction had 1 base not matched to a gene; V was cut back by 6 bases and J by 4 bases. The DNA for the CDR3 is TGTGCCAGCAGAACTAGCGGGGGGGCAGATACGCAGTATTTT. This translates into CASRTSGGADTQYF.

This chain uses TRBV2 with TRBJ1-2, with 10 bases matching TRBD1. There are 16 residues in the CDR3. Germline values: CDR1 SNHLY, CDR2 FYNNEI. J gave up 1 base and V 1 base, and 3 bases lay outside the gene matches. DNA of the CDR3: TGTGCCAGCAGTGAAGGTGGGACAGGGGTTAACTATGGCTACACCTTC. It is translated as CASSEGGTGVNYGYTF. Combining the CDR3 with reference TRBV2 and TRBJ1-2 gives the whole variable domain EPEVTQTPSHQVTQMGQEVILRCVPISNHLYFYWYRQILGQKVEFLVSFYNNEISEKSEIFDDQFSVERPDGSNFTLKIRSTKLEDSAMYFCASSEGGTGVNYGYTFGSGTRLTVV.

The chain couples TRBV5-1 to TRBJ2-5; 11 bases align to TRBD1. CDR3 length equals 15 residues. Losses at the gene ends were 0 bases for V and 5 bases for J; bases not matched to a gene: 3. Germline-derived CDR1 and CDR2 are SGHRS and YFSETQ. CDR3 region: CASSLGDRGTETQYF. CDR3 in DNA: TGCGCCAGCAGCTTGGGGGACAGGGGGACGGAGACCCAGTACTTC.

The chain is built from TRBV9 and TRBJ2-1; TRBD2 matches at 13 bases. Trimming removed 5 bases from V and 8 bases from J; junction bases left unmatched: 13. The length of the CDR3 is 17 residues. Looked up from germline, CDR1 is SGDLS and CDR2 is YYNGEE. CDR3 in amino acids: CASRATSGTSGDDEQFF. The DNA of the CDR3 is TGTGCCAGCAGAGCTACTTCCGGGACTAGCGGGGACGATGAGCAGTTCTTC.

J is TRBJ1-1 and V is TRBV27, with no clear D. Germline V CDR1 and CDR2: MNHEY, SMNVEV (reference sequence). With 2 bases removed from V and 0 bases from J, the gap between germline ends came to 7 bases. The CDR3 consists of 14 residues. The CDR3 here is CASSLTELNTEAFF. CDR3 nucleotide sequence: TGTGCCAGCAGTTTAACAGAGCTGAACACTGAAGCTTTCTTT.

The CDR3 sequence: CASRGDRVGTQYF. In DNA form, the CDR3 reads TGTGCCAGCAGAGGGGACAGGGTTGGGACCCAGTACTTC. The J gene is TRBJ2-5, the V gene TRBV6-1; 9 nucleotides line up with TRBD1. V lost 6 bases, J lost 7 bases, and 6 bases stayed unmatched. CDR3 length: 13 residues. Germline CDR1 MNHNS, CDR2 SASEGT.

The chain is built from TRBV7-6 and TRBJ1-3; TRBD1 is a possible D gene (6 bases). The CDR3 spans 14 residues. V lost 4 bases, J lost 5 bases, and 12 bases lay in between. Germline V CDR1 and CDR2: SGHVS, FNYEAQ. CDR3 DNA sequence: TGTGCCAGCAGCTCCTCCGACAGGCGAAACACCATATATTTT. Translating it yields CASSSSDRRNTIYF. The full variable domain, completed using reference TRBV7-6 and TRBJ1-3, is GAGVSQSPRYKVTKRGQDVALRCDPISGHVSLYWYRQALGQGPEFLTYFNYEAQQDKSGLPNDRFSAERPEGSISTLTIQRTEQRDSAMYRCASSSSDRRNTIYFGEGSWLTVV.